This TCR beta chain was sequenced in a study of T cell changes during pregnancy in multiple sclerosis. The V end lost 4 bases, the J end lost 2 bases, and 9 bases lay between the germline ends. This CDR3 has 13 residues. The germline V gene has CDR1 GTSNPN and CDR2 SVGIG (reference sequence). This table comes from immunoSEQ multiplex PCR, and its TCRdb copy is limited to in-frame clones, with some not included. The sample shows 45,000 to 60,000 clones, around 90% of them seen only once. The sequence derives from a female donor with multiple sclerosis, enrolled in a pregnancy study. This chain links TRBV30 with TRBJ1-3, with a possible D match to TRBD1 (5 bases). Material: peripheral blood, obtained in the first trimester of pregnancy. The CDR3 here is CAWNGGTGNTIYF. The CDR3 DNA reads as TGTGCCTGGAACGGGGGGACTGGAAACACCATATATTTT.